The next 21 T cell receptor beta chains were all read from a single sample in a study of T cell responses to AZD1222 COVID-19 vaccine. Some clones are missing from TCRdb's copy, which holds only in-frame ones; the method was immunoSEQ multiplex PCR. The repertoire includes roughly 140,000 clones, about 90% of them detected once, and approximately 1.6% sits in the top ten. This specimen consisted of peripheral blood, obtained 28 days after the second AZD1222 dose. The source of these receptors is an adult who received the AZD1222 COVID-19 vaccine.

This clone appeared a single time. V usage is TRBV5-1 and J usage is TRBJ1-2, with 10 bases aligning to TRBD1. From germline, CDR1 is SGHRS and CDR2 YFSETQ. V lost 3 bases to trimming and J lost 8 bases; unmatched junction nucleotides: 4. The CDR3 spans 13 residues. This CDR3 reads CASSSGQGRGYTF. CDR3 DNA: TGCGCCAGCAGCTCGGGACAGGGGAGGGGCTACACCTTC.

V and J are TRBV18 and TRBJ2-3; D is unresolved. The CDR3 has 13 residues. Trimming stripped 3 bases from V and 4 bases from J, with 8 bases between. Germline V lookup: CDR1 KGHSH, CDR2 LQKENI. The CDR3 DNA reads TGTGCCAGCTCACCCCGGAGATCAGATACGCAGTATTTT. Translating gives CASSPRRSDTQYF.

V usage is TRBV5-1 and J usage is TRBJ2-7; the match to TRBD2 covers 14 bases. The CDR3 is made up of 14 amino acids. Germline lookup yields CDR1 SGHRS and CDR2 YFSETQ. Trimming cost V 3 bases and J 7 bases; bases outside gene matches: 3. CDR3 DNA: TGCGCCAGCAGCTCGGGACTAGCGGGAGATGAGCAGTACTTC. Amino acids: CASSSGLAGDEQYF.

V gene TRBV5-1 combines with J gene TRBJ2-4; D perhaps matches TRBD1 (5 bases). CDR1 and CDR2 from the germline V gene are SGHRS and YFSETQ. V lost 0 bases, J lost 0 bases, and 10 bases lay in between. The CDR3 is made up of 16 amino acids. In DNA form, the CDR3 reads TGCGCCAGCAGCTTGGAGCAGGGCCTAGCCAAAAACATTCAGTACTTC. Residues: CASSLEQGLAKNIQYF.

The CDR3 coding sequence is TGCAGCGTCTTTATCTCTGGGGCCAACGTCCTGACTTTC. Its translation: CSVFISGANVLTF. This sequence joins TRBV29-1 and TRBJ2-6; no firm D call. The V and J ends lost 6 bases and 0 bases respectively, with 6 bases between them. Germline assignment: CDR1 SQVTM and CDR2 ANQGSEA. CDR3 length: 13 residues.

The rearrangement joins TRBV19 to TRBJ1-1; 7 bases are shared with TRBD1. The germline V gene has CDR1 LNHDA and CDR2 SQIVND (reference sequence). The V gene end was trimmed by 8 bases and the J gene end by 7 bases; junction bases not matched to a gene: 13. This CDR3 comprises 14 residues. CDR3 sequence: CASGNKGTVDEAFF. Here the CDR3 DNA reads TGTGCCAGTGGGAATAAGGGGACAGTAGATGAAGCTTTCTTT.

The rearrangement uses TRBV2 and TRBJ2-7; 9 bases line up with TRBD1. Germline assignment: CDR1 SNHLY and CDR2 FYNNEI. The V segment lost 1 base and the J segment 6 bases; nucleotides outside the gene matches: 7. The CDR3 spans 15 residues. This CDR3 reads CASSEVGQGTREQYV. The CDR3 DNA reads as TGTGCCAGCAGTGAAGTGGGACAGGGTACCCGCGAGCAGTACGTC.

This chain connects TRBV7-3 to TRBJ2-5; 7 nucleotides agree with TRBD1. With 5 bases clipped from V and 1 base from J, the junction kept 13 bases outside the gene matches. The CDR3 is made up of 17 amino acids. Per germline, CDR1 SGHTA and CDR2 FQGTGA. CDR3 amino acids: CASSAAPIQGPQETQYF. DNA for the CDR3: TGTGCCAGCAGCGCCGCACCCATACAGGGGCCCCAAGAGACCCAGTACTTC.

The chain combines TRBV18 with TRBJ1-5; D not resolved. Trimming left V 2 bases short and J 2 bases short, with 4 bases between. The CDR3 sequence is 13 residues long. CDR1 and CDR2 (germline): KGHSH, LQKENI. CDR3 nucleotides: TGTGCCAGCTCACCAGGGCGCAATCAGCCCCAGCATTTT. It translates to CASSPGRNQPQHF. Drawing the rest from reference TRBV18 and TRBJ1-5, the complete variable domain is NAGVMQNPRHLVRRRGQEARLRCSPMKGHSHVYWYRQLPEEGLKFMVYLQKENIIDESGMPKERFSAEFPKEGPSILRIQQVVRGDSAAYFCASSPGRNQPQHFGDGTRLSIL.

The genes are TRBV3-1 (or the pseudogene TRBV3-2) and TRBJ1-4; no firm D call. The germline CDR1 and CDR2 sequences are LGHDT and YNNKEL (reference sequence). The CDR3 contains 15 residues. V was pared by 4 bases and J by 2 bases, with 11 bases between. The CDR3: CASSRRFTTNEKLFF. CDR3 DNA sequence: TGTGCCAGCAGCCGGAGGTTCACCACTAATGAAAAACTGTTTTTT.

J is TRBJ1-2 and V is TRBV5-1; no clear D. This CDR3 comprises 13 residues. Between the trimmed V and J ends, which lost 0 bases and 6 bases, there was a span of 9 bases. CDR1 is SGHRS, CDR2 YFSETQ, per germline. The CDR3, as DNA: TGCGCCAGCAGCTTGGAGTCACTTCATGGCTACACCTTC. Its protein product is CASSLESLHGYTF.

CDR3 amino acids: CASSLDRGQVNEQFF. The CDR3 coding sequence is TGTGCCAGCAGTCTAGACAGGGGGCAGGTGAATGAGCAGTTCTTC. This chain links TRBV6-5 with TRBJ2-1; TRBD1 aligns across 10 bases. CDR1 MNHEY and CDR2 SVGAGI come from the germline V gene. The ends lost 5 bases at V and 7 bases at J; junction bases unmatched: 8. The CDR3 sequence is 15 residues long.

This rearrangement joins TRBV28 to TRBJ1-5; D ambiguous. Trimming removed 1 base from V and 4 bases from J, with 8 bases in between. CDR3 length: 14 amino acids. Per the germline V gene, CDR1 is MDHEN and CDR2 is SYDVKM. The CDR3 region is CASSLSGNNQPQHF. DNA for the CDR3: TGTGCCAGCAGTTTATCGGGAAATAATCAGCCCCAGCATTTT.

CDR3: CASSLADGTSTEQFF. In nucleotides, the CDR3 is TGTGCCAGCAGCTTAGCGGATGGGACTAGCACAGAGCAGTTCTTC. The chain employs TRBV7-2 and TRBJ2-1, with 9 bases aligning to TRBD2. From germline, CDR1 is SGHTA and CDR2 FQGNSA. This CDR3 spans 15 amino acids. V lost 0 bases and J lost 10; bases outside the gene matches: 7.

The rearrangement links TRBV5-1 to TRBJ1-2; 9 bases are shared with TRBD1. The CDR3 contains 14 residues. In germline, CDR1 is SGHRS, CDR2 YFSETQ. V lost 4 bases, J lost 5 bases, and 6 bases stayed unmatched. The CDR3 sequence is CASSLWTGVYGYTF. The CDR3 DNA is TGCGCCAGCAGCCTTTGGACAGGGGTTTATGGCTACACCTTC.

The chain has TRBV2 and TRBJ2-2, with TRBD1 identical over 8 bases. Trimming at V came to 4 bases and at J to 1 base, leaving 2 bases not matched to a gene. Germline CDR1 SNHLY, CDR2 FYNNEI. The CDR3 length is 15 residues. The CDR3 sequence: CASSGTGMNTGELFF. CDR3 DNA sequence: TGTGCCAGCAGTGGGACAGGGATGAACACCGGGGAGCTGTTTTTT.

As DNA, the CDR3 is TGTGCCAGTAGTAAGGTACTGGACTGGTGGTTAAATGAGCAGTTCTTC. Protein product: CASSKVLDWWLNEQFF. The rearrangement links TRBV19 to TRBJ2-1; weak D call: TRBD2 (5 bases). The CDR3 runs to 16 residues. The V gene's germline CDR1 is LNHDA and CDR2 SQIVND (reference sequence). V lost 4 bases, J lost 7 bases, and 20 bases lay in between.

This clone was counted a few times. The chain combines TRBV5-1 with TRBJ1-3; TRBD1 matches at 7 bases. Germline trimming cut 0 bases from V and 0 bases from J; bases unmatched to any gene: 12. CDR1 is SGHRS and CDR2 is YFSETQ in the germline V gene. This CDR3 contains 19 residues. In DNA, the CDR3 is TGCGCCAGCAGCTTGGATCCCCGGTGGGGACAGCTCTCTGGAAACACCATATATTTT. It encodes CASSLDPRWGQLSGNTIYF.

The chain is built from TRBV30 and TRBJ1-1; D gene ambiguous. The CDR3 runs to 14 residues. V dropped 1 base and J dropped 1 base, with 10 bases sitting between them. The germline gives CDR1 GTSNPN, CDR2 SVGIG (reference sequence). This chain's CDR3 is CAWSDRPANTEAFF. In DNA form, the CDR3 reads TGTGCCTGGAGTGATCGGCCGGCGAACACTGAAGCTTTCTTT. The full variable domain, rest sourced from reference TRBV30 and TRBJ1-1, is SQTIHQWPATLVQPVGSPLSLECTVEGTSNPNLYWYRQAAGRGLQLLFYSVGIGQISSEVPQNLSASRPQDRQFILSSKKLLLSDSGFYLCAWSDRPANTEAFFGQGTRLTVV.

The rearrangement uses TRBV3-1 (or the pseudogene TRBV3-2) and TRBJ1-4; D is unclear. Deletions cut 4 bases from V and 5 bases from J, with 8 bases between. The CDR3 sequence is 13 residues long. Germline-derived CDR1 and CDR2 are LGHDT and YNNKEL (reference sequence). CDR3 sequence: CASSPLQNEKLFF. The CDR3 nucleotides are TGTGCCAGCAGCCCCCTTCAGAATGAAAAACTGTTTTTT.

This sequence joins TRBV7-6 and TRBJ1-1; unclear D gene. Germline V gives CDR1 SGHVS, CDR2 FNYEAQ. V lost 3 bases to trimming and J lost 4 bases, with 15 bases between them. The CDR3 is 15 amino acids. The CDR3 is CASSLGTEGITEAFF. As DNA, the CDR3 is TGTGCCAGCAGCTTGGGCACGGAGGGAATCACTGAAGCTTTCTTT.